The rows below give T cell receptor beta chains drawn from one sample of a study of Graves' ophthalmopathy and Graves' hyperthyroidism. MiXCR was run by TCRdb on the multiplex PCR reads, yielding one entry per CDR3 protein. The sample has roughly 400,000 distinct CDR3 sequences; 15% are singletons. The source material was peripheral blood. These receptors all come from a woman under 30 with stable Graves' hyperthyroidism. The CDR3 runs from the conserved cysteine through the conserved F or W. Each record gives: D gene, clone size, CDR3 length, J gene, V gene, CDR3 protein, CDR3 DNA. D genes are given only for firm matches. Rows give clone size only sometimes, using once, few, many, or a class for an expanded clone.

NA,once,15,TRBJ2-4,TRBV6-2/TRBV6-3,CASRGHGGPKNIQYF,TGTGCCAGCAGGGGACACGGAGGGCCCAAAAACATTCAGTACTTC
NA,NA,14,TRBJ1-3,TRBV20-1,CSARFQFSGNTIYF,TGCAGTGCTAGATTCCAGTTCTCTGGAAACACCATATATTTT
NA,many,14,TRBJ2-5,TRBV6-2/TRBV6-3,CASSYGTLQETQYF,TGTGCCAGCAGTTACGGGACCCTGCAAGAGACCCAGTACTTC
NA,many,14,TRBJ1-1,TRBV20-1,CSAPYRDSNTEAFF,TGCAGTGCCCCATACAGGGATTCGAACACTGAAGCTTTCTTT
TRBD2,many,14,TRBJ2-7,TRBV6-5,CASMVSGGSYEQYF,TGTGCCAGCATGGTTAGCGGGGGCTCCTACGAGCAGTACTTC
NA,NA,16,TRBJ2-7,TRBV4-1,CASSRPPQGGNAEQYF,TGCGCCAGCAGCCGCCCCCCACAGGGAGGTAATGCCGAGCAGTACTTC
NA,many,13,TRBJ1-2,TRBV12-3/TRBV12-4,CASNSGGGYGYTF,TGTGCCAGCAACTCCGGGGGGGGTTATGGCTACACCTTC
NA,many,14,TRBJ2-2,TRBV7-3,CASSLLISTGELFF,TGTGCCAGCAGCTTACTTATCTCCACCGGGGAGCTGTTTTTT
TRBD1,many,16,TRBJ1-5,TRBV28,CASSSQLYRGRQPQHF,TGTGCCAGCAGTTCGCAACTTTACAGGGGGCGGCAGCCCCAGCATTTT
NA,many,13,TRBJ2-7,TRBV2,CASKGMRTYEQYF,TGTGCCAGCAAGGGGATGCGAACCTACGAGCAGTACTTC
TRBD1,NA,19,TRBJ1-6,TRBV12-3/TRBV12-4,CASRPGQGVSLNINSPLHF,TGTGCCAGCAGACCAGGACAGGGGGTTTCCCTTAATATAAATTCACCCCTCCACTTT
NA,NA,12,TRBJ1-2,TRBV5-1,CASSQDMSGYTF,TGCGCCAGCAGCCAGGACATGAGTGGCTACACCTTC
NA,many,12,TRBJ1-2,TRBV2,CASRGTSYGYTF,TGTGCCAGCAGGGGGACAAGCTATGGCTACACCTTC
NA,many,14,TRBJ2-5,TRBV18,CASYRGAGQETQYF,TGTGCCAGCTACCGAGGGGCGGGGCAAGAGACCCAGTACTTC
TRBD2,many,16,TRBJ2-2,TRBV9,CASSGGGVGTTGELFF,TGTGCCAGCAGCGGGGGAGGGGTTGGGACCACCGGGGAGCTGTTTTTT
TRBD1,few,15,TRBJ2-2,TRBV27,CASSLRDRGSGELFF,TGTGCCAGCAGTTTAAGGGACAGGGGTTCCGGGGAGCTGTTTTTT
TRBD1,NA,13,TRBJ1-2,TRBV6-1,CASRSGQLHGYTF,TGTGCCAGCCGATCGGGACAGCTACATGGCTACACCTTC
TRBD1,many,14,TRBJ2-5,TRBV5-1,CASSSGTGKETQYF,TGCGCCAGCAGCTCCGGGACAGGGAAAGAGACCCAGTACTTC
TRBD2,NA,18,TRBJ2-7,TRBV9,CASPTARGGPVYSYEQYF,TGTGCCAGCCCAACAGCGCGCGGGGGGCCCGTTTACTCCTACGAGCAGTACTTC
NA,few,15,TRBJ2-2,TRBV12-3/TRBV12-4,CASSLKGVETGELFF,TGTGCCAGCAGTTTGAAAGGGGTTGAAACCGGGGAGCTGTTTTTT
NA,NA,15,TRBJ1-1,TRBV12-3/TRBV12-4,CASRPPGQGRTEAFF,TGTGCCAGCAGACCCCCGGGACAAGGGAGGACTGAAGCTTTCTTT
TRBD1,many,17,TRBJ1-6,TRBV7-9,CASSPLRQGGNNSPLHF,TGTGCCAGCAGCCCCCTACGACAGGGGGGAAACAATTCACCCCTCCACTTT
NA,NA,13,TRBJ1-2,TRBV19,CASEGVPNYGYTF,TGTGCCAGTGAGGGTGTCCCCAACTATGGTTACACCTTC
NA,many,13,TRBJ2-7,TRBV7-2,CASRDSISYEQYF,TGTGCCAGCCGGGACTCTATCTCCTACGAGCAGTACTTC
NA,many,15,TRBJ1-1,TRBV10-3,CATPGWRGSAPEAFF,TGTGCCACCCCAGGGTGGAGGGGCTCCGCTCCTGAAGCTTTCTTT
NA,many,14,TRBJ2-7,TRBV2,CASSVKDIGYEQYF,TGTGCCAGCAGTGTCAAGGACATTGGCTACGAGCAGTACTTC
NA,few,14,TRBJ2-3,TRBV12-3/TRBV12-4,CASSPGGVADTQYF,TGTGCCAGCAGCCCCGGAGGGGTCGCAGATACGCAGTATTTT
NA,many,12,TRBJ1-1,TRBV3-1,CASSHGSVEAFF,TGTGCCAGCAGCCATGGTAGCGTTGAAGCTTTCTTT